The clone carrying this T cell receptor beta chain was detected only a few times. These data are taken from a study of blood T cell repertoires in COVID-19. Study-level background: PBMCs, B-cell-depleted T cells, or T cells were the source of the cDNA or gDNA that made up the material.

The data were produced by immunoSEQ multiplex PCR, yet TCRdb's version contains in-frame clones alone and is incomplete. The sample lists around 86,000 clones; nearly 85% were seen once. V lost 5 bases, J lost 6 bases, and 13 bases stayed unmatched. The V gene's germline CDR1 is LNHDA and CDR2 SQIVND (reference sequence). The CDR3 totals 15 residues. Sample: peripheral blood. The V and J genes are TRBV19 and TRBJ2-7, with TRBD1 matching over 7 bases. This sequence originates from an elderly woman with acute or convalescent COVID-19. CDR3 nucleotide sequence: TGTGCCAGTAGTTCCCGCCCCGGACAGGTCCTCGAGCAGTACTTC. Translating it yields CASSSRPGQVLEQYF.